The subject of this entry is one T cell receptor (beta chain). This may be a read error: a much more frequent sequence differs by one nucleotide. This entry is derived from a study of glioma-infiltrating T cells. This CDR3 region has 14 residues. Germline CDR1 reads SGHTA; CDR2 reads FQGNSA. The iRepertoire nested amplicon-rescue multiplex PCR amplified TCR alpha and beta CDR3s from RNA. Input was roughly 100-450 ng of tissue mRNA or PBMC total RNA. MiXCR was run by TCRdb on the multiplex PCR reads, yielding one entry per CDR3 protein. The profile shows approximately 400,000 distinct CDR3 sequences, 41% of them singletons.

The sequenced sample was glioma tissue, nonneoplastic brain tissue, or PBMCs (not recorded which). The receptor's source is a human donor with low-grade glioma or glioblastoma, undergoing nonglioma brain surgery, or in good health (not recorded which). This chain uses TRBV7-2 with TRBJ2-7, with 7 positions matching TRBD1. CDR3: CAGSTRTGTYEQYF. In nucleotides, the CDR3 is TGTGCCGGCAGCACGCGGACAGGCACCTACGAGCAGTACTTC.